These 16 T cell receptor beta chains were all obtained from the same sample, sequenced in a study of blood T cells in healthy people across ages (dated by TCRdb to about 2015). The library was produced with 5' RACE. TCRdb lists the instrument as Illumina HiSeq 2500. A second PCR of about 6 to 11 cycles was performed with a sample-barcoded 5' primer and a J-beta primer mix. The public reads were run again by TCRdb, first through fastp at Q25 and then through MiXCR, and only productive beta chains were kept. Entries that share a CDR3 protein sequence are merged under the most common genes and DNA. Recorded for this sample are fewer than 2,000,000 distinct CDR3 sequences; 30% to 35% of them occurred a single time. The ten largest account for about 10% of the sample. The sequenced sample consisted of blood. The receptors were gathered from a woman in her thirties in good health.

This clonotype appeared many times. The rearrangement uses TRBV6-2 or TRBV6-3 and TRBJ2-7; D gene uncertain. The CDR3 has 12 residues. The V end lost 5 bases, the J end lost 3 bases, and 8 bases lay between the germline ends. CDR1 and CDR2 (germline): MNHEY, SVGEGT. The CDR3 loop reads CASSEGYYEQYF. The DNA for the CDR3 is TGTGCCAGCAGTGAAGGGTACTACGAGCAGTACTTC.

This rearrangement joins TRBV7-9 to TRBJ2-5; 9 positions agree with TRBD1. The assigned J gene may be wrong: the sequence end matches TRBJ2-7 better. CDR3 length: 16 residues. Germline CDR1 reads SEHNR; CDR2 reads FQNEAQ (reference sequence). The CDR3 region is CASAISLGTGNGEQYF. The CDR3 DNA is TGTGCCAGCGCTATTAGCTTGGGGACAGGGAACGGCGAGCAGTACTTC.

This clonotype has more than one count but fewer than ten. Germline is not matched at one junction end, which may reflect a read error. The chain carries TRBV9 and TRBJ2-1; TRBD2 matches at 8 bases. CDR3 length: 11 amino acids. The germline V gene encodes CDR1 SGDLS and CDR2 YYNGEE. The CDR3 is CAGSVAGEQFF. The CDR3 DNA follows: TGTGCCGGCAGCGTAGCGGGGGAGCAGTTCTTC.

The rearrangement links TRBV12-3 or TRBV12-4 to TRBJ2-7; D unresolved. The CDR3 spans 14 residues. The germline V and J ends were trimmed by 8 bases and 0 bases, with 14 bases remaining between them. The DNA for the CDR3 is TGTGCCAGCGCCCCTACACTGAGCTCCTACGAGCAGTACTTC. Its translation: CASAPTLSSYEQYF.

The CDR3 is CASRGGGMNTEAFF. The DNA for the CDR3 is TGTGCCAGCAGAGGAGGCGGGATGAACACTGAAGCTTTCTTT. The chain carries TRBV2 and TRBJ1-1, with no clear D. Looked up from germline, CDR1 is SNHLY and CDR2 is FYNNEI. The CDR3 totals 14 residues. The ends were cut back, 6 bases at V and 0 bases at J, with 11 bases in the middle.

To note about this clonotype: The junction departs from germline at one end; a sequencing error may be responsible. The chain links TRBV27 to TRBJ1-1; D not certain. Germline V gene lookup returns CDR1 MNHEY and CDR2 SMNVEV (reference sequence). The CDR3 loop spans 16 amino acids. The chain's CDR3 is CASSLSFDGLNTEAFF. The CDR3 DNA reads TGTGCTAGCAGTTTATCCTTTGACGGACTGAACACTGAAGCTTTCTTT.

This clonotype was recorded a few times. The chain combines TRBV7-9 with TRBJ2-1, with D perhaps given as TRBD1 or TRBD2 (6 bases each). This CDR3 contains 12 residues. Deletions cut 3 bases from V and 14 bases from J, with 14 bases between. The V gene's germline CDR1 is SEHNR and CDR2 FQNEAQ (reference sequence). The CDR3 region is CASSFLRGEEFF. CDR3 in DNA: TGTGCCAGCAGCTTCTTGAGGGGGGAAGAGTTCTTC.

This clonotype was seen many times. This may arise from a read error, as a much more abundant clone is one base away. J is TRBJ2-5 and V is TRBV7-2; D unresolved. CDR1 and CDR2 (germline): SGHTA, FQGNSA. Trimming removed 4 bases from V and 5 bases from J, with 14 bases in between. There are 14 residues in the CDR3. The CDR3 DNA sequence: TGTGCCAGCAGCTGGAATCCGACCCGCGAGACCCAGTACTTC. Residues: CASSWNPTRETQYF.

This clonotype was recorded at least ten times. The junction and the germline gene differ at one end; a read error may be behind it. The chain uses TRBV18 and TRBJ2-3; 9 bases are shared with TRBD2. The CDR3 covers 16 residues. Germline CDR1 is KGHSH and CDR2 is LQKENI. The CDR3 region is CASSQGLAGTTDTQYF. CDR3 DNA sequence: TGCGCCAGCAGCCAAGGGCTAGCGGGGACCACAGATACGCAGTATTTT.

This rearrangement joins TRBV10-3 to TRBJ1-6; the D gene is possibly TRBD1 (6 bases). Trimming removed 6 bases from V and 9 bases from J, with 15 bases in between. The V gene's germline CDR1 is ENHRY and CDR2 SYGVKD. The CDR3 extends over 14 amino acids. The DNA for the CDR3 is TGTGCCATCAGCCGACAGGCCGGGCGTTCACCCCTCCACTTT. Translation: CAISRQAGRSPLHF.

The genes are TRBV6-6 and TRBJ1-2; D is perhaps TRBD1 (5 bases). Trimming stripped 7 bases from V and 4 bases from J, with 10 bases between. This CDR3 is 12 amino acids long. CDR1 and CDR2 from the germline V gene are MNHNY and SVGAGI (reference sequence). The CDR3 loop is CASKGASYGYTF. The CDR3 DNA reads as TGTGCCAGCAAAGGGGCGAGCTATGGCTACACCTTC.

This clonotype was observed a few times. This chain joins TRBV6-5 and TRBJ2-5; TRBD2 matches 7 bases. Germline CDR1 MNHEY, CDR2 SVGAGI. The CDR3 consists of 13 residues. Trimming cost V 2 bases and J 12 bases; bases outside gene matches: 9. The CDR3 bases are TGTGCCAGCAGTTACGAAAGAGGACTAGTGAAGTACTTC. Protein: CASSYERGLVKYF.

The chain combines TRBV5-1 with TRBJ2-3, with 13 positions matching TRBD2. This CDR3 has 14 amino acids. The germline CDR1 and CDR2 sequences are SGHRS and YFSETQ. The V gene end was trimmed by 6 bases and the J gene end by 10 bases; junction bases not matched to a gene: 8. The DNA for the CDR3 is TGCGCCAGCACCCCACTAGCGGGGGGGCCCGCGCAGTATTTT. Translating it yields CASTPLAGGPAQYF. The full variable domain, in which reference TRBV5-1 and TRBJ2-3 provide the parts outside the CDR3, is KAGVTQTPRYLIKTRGQQVTLSCSPISGHRSVSWYQQTPGQGLQFLFEYFSETQRNKGNFPGRFSGRQFSNSRSEMNVSTLELGDSALYLCASTPLAGGPAQYFGPGTRLTVL.

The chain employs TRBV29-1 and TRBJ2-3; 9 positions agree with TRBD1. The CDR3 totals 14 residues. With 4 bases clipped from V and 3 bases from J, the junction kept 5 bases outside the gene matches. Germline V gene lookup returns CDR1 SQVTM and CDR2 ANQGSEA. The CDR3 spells CSVGGQGLTDTQYF. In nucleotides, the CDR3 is TGCAGCGTTGGGGGACAGGGTCTTACAGATACGCAGTATTTT.

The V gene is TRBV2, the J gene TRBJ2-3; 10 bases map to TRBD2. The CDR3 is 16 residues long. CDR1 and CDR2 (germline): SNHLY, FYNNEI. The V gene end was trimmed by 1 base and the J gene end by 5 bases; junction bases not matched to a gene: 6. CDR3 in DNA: TGTGCCAGCAGTGAAGAGCGGGGGGGGGCTGAAGATACGCAGTATTTT. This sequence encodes CASSEERGGAEDTQYF.

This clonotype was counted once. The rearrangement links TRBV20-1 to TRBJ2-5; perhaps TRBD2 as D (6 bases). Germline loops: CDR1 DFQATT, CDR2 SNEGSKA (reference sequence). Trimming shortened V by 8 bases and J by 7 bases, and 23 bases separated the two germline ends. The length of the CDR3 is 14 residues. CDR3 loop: CSTGSGSERVTQYF. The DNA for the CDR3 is TGCAGTACTGGCTCCGGGAGTGAGCGTGTGACCCAGTACTTC.